This passage covers 28 T cell receptor beta chains from one sample sequenced in a study of T cell repertoires in cytomegalovirus infection. These TCRs are of unknown antigen specificity. TCRdb ran MiXCR on the reads and lists one entry per CDR3 protein. The profile shows 650,000 to 900,000 distinct CDR3 sequences, roughly 29% of them singletons. The specimen was cultured CD8+ T cells from PBMCs, collected from culture after CMV antigen stimulation. These receptors came from a human donor in good health (CMV status not recorded). Some clones in this sample may be carry-over from other donors' samples.

The chain combines TRBV6-1 with TRBJ1-5, with D perhaps TRBD1 (6 bases). CDR3 length: 13 residues. The V gene's germline CDR1 is MNHNS and CDR2 SASEGT. V was shortened by 6 bases and J by 6 bases, with 12 bases between the two germline ends. This chain's CDR3 is CASRQGWAQPQHF. Here the CDR3 DNA reads TGTGCCAGCAGACAGGGCTGGGCTCAGCCCCAGCATTTT.

The J gene is TRBJ2-7, the V gene TRBV2; D unclear. CDR1 is SNHLY and CDR2 is FYNNEI in the germline V gene. V was clipped by 10 bases and J by 7 bases, with 23 bases between them. This CDR3 region has 14 residues. This chain's CDR3 is CAILSGASGNEQYV. For the CDR3, the DNA is TGTGCCATCCTGTCCGGAGCGTCGGGTAATGAGCAGTACGTC.

As regards this clonotype: The junction differs from germline at one of its ends, possibly a read error. The chain joins TRBV5-5 to TRBJ1-6, with no clear D. The CDR3 runs 14 residues. Looked up from germline, CDR1 is SGHKS and CDR2 is YYEKEE (reference sequence). CDR3 sequence: CASTLRRIGSPLHF. CDR3 bases: TGTGCCAGCACCTTGCGCAGAATCGGTTCACCCCTCCACTTT. Full variable domain (missing parts from reference TRBV5-5 and TRBJ1-6): DAGVTQSPTHLIKTRGQQVTLRCSPISGHKSVSWYQQVLGQGPQFIFQYYEKEERGRGNFPDRFSARQFPNYSSELNVNALLLGDSALYLCASTLRRIGSPLHFGNGTRLTVT.

J is TRBJ2-3 and V is TRBV19; D is unclear. Germline V gene sequence: CDR1 LNHDA, CDR2 SQIVND (reference sequence). Trimming took off 6 bases at V and 2 bases at J, with 9 bases between the two ends. The length of the CDR3 is 13 residues. CDR3 DNA: TGTGCCAGTAGCGTAATAAACACAGATACGCAGTATTTT. It codes for CASSVINTDTQYF.

This clonotype was found a few times. This chain links TRBV27 with TRBJ2-1; 8 bases are a match to TRBD1. Germline lookup yields CDR1 MNHEY and CDR2 SMNVEV (reference sequence). The CDR3 is 15 residues long. J lost 5 bases, V lost 5 bases, and 8 bases had no gene match. The CDR3: CASSSPGQENNEQFF. The CDR3 nucleotides are TGTGCCAGCAGTAGCCCGGGACAGGAGAACAATGAGCAGTTCTTC.

A remark on this clonotype: Germline is not matched at one junction end, which may reflect a read error. The chain is built from TRBV7-6 and TRBJ2-5, with a possible D match to TRBD1 (6 bases). This CDR3 is 14 amino acids long. CDR1 and CDR2 from the germline V gene are SGHVS and FNYEAQ. The CDR3 loop is CASSFLQGQETQYF. CDR3 nucleotides: TGTGCTAGCAGCTTCCTACAGGGACAAGAGACCCAGTACTTC.

Comment on this clonotype: One junction end disagrees with the germline gene, perhaps due to a read error. The rearrangement joins TRBV4-3 to TRBJ2-1, with TRBD1 matching over 10 bases. Germline V gene data show CDR1 as LGHNA and CDR2 as YSLEER. The length of the CDR3 is 15 residues. CDR3 sequence reads: CASRQGTGAYNEQFF. CDR3 in DNA: TGCGCCAGCAGGCAAGGGACAGGGGCCTACAATGAGCAGTTCTTC.

This clonotype was seen a handful of times. At one boundary the junction diverges from the germline segment, which might be a read error. The chain combines TRBV4-1 with TRBJ2-2; 10 bases agree with TRBD2. The V gene's germline CDR1 is MGHRA and CDR2 YSYEKL. This CDR3 contains 16 residues. CDR3: CASSQVTSGVAGELFF. In nucleotides, the CDR3 is TGTGCCAGCAGCCAAGTTACTAGCGGGGTTGCCGGGGAGCTGTTTTTT.

Ten or more counts support this clonotype. The CDR3 DNA follows: TGTGCCAGCAGCCCTAGCGGGGGGAGCTCCTACGAGCAGTACGTC. This gives the protein CASSPSGGSSYEQYV. V is TRBV7-2 and J is TRBJ2-7; TRBD2 aligns across 11 bases. The CDR3 loop spans 15 amino acids. Germline CDR1 is SGHTA and CDR2 is FQGNSA. The trim removed 5 bases at V and 0 bases at J, leaving 3 bases unmatched.

This clonotype was recorded a few times. The V call is TRBV6-5, the J call TRBJ2-1; D gene ambiguous. The germline gives CDR1 MNHEY, CDR2 SVGAGI. Trimming removed 8 bases at V and 3 bases at J, with 11 bases between. This CDR3 is built from 13 residues. The CDR3 DNA is TGTGCCAGCCAGGAGCAGTTCTACAATGAGCAGTTCTTC. Its translation: CASQEQFYNEQFF.

This sequence joins TRBV5-1 and TRBJ2-7; TRBD2 is a possible D gene (5 bases). Trimming left V 4 bases short and J 2 bases short, with 19 bases between. This CDR3 is built from 16 residues. The germline CDR1 and CDR2 sequences are SGHRS and YFSETQ. The CDR3 nucleotides read TGCGCCAGCAGCCCCCTATGGGGAGAAGTAACCTACGAGCAGTACTTC. Residues: CASSPLWGEVTYEQYF.

This clonotype appeared a few times. The CDR3 DNA sequence: TGTGCCAGCAGCCCGGACGGGCAAGAGACCCAGTACTTC. This sequence encodes CASSPDGQETQYF. This rearrangement joins TRBV7-3 to TRBJ2-5; D remains ambiguous. V lost 5 bases and J 2 bases, leaving 9 bases between the germline ends. Germline lookup yields CDR1 SGHTA and CDR2 FQGTGA. The CDR3 sequence is 13 residues long.

This clonotype was found once. The V call is TRBV29-1, the J call TRBJ2-3; 9 bases align to TRBD2. V was clipped by 2 bases and J by 4 bases; unmatched bases: 7. Germline values: CDR1 SQVTM, CDR2 ANQGSEA. The CDR3 totals 15 residues. DNA of the CDR3: TGCAGCGTTGAACCCGCGGGGGGGCAGGCAGATACGCAGTATTTT. Residues: CSVEPAGGQADTQYF.

The gene calls are TRBV6-1 and TRBJ2-1; D unresolved. CDR3 length: 14 residues. V lost 6 bases and J lost 5, with 14 bases in between. Germline values: CDR1 MNHNS, CDR2 SASEGT. The CDR3 DNA is TGTGCCAGCAGCTCCATCCGCGCCAACAATGAGCAGTTCTTC. Its translation: CASSSIRANNEQFF.

V gene TRBV27 combines with J gene TRBJ2-3; unclear D gene. This CDR3 comprises 15 residues. Trimming took off 0 bases at V and 0 bases at J, with 7 bases between the two ends. Germline CDR1 MNHEY, CDR2 SMNVEV (reference sequence). The DNA of the CDR3 is TGTGCCAGCAGTTTATCGGGCTTCAGCACAGATACGCAGTATTTT. Amino acids: CASSLSGFSTDTQYF.

The chain combines TRBV10-3 with TRBJ1-4; 10 bases match TRBD1. The CDR3 sequence is 16 residues long. Germline V gives CDR1 ENHRY, CDR2 SYGVKD. Trimming at V came to 2 bases and at J to 7 bases, leaving 7 bases not matched to a gene. CDR3 sequence (DNA): TGTGCCATCAGTGAGGACAGGGGGCGAAAGATTGAAAAACTGTTTTTT. Translating it yields CAISEDRGRKIEKLFF.

As concerns this clonotype: This could be a read error, since a much larger clone is one nucleotide away. The gene calls are TRBV7-6 and TRBJ1-1; no clear D. The germline gives CDR1 SGHVS, CDR2 FNYEAQ. The CDR3 extends over 12 amino acids. The DNA for the CDR3 is TGTGTCAGCAGTAGGACCGGAACTGAAGCTTTCTTT. Protein product: CVSSRTGTEAFF.

V and J are TRBV20-1 and TRBJ2-1; 9 bases line up with TRBD1. The germline CDR1 and CDR2 sequences are DFQATT and SNEGSKA (reference sequence). The CDR3 has 16 amino acids. The junction had 7 bases not matched to a gene; V was cut back by 3 bases and J by 1 base. The CDR3 loop reads CSASGTGKGSYNEQFF. The CDR3 nucleotides read TGCAGTGCTAGTGGGACAGGGAAGGGTTCCTACAATGAGCAGTTCTTC.

The CDR3 loop is CASTNPTGGGYTF. The CDR3 nucleotides are TGTGCCAGCACTAACCCGACAGGAGGCGGCTACACCTTC. The J gene is TRBJ1-2, the V gene TRBV27, with D possibly TRBD1 on 6 matching bases. Per germline, CDR1 MNHEY and CDR2 SMNVEV (reference sequence). This CDR3 has 13 residues. Trimming removed 7 bases at V and 8 bases at J, with 17 bases between.

This clonotype appeared a few times. The chain has TRBV28 and TRBJ2-3; unclear D gene. Germline CDR1 and CDR2: MDHEN and SYDVKM. V was pared by 1 base and J by 0 bases, with 8 bases between. The CDR3 length is 15 residues. The CDR3 loop reads CASSLSDASTDTQYF. The CDR3 bases are TGTGCCAGCAGTTTATCTGACGCAAGCACAGATACGCAGTATTTT. Full variable domain (rest looked up from reference TRBV28 and TRBJ2-3): DVKVTQSSRYLVKRTGEKVFLECVQDMDHENMFWYRQDPGLGLRLIYFSYDVKMKEKGDIPEGYSVSREKKERFSLILESASTNQTSMYLCASSLSDASTDTQYFGPGTRLTVL.

This clonotype has a handful of counts. The chain has TRBV19 and TRBJ2-5; a weak D match, TRBD2 (5 bases). Germline values: CDR1 LNHDA, CDR2 SQIVND (reference sequence). This CDR3 has 15 amino acids. Trimming took off 4 bases at V and 5 bases at J, with 17 bases between the two ends. The CDR3 protein is CASSSGRDPLETQYF. CDR3 bases: TGTGCCAGTAGTAGTGGGAGAGATCCCCTGGAGACCCAGTACTTC.

This clonotype was found a few times. This chain uses TRBV24-1 with TRBJ1-2, with D hard to call. Germline V gives CDR1 KGHDR, CDR2 SFDVKD. CDR3 length equals 13 residues. Trimming pared 4 bases from V and 2 bases from J, leaving 7 bases between. CDR3 in DNA: TGTGCCACCAGTGAAGCTTTAAACTATGGCTACACCTTC. This codes for CATSEALNYGYTF.

This clonotype was recorded at least ten times. The chain links TRBV7-8 to TRBJ1-1; tentatively, D is TRBD1 (5 bases). Per the germline V gene, CDR1 is SGHVS and CDR2 is FQNEAQ. The CDR3 is 18 amino acids. The V end lost 0 bases, the J end lost 4 bases, and 21 bases lay between the germline ends. The CDR3 nucleotides are TGTGCCAGCAGCTTAGCGGCATCTGCAGGGATTACCCTCACTGAAGCTTTCTTT. This encodes CASSLAASAGITLTEAFF.

This clonotype was counted at least ten times. The chain has TRBV12-3 or TRBV12-4 and TRBJ2-7, with unresolved D. The CDR3 runs 16 residues. Trimming took 6 bases from V and 2 from J, leaving 20 bases between them. CDR3 region: CASSGYRWEEAYEQYF. The DNA for the CDR3 is TGTGCCAGCAGCGGATATCGTTGGGAAGAGGCCTACGAGCAGTACTTC.

This clonotype turned up a few times. The chain combines TRBV27 with TRBJ2-3; D call uncertain. This CDR3 spans 14 amino acids. Germline V gene lookup returns CDR1 MNHEY and CDR2 SMNVEV (reference sequence). V was cut by 4 bases and J by 3 bases, with 11 bases left in between. The CDR3 is CASSWADPTDTQYF. The CDR3 DNA reads TGTGCCAGCAGTTGGGCGGATCCGACAGATACGCAGTATTTT.

The rearrangement joins TRBV7-9 to TRBJ1-4; perhaps TRBD1 as D (5 bases). V was shortened by 5 bases and J by 0 bases, with 19 bases between the two germline ends. Germline V gene sequence: CDR1 SEHNR, CDR2 FQNEAQ (reference sequence). The CDR3 sequence is 18 residues long. CDR3 nucleotide sequence: TGTGCCAGCAGCACTGGGACGATTGGCGAGTCAACTAATGAAAAACTGTTTTTT. It is translated as CASSTGTIGESTNEKLFF.

Many counts were recorded for this clonotype. The chain joins TRBV7-2 to TRBJ2-1; perhaps TRBD1 as D (5 bases). Germline V lookup: CDR1 SGHTA, CDR2 FQGNSA. The V end lost 1 base, the J end lost 8 bases, and 15 bases lay between the germline ends. The CDR3 is 15 residues long. The CDR3 loop is CASSLETGFWYEQFF. The CDR3 DNA follows: TGTGCCAGCAGCTTAGAAACAGGTTTCTGGTATGAGCAGTTCTTC.

This clonotype was found a few times. The chain combines TRBV27 with TRBJ1-6; 7 bases are shared with TRBD1. Per germline, CDR1 MNHEY and CDR2 SMNVEV (reference sequence). V lost 8 bases to trimming and J lost 7 bases; unmatched junction nucleotides: 11. CDR3 length equals 15 residues. The CDR3 DNA is TGTGCCAGCGGGGAACCAGGGACAGTAAATTCACCCCTCCACTTT. Its protein product is CASGEPGTVNSPLHF.